This TCR beta chain was recovered during a study of beta chain features in type 1 diabetes. CD4+ naive, central memory, regulatory and stem cell-like memory subsets were isolated by sorting on CD45RO/CCR7/CD25/CD127/CD95/CD27. Every sorted population was more than 98% pure. Study-level findings and limits: Lower insertion and higher deletion counts appeared at VDJ junctions in type 1 diabetes patients. Within patients, naive, central memory and Treg TCRB repertoires seemed more similar than within healthy donors. Within each of all four CD4+ subsets, Type 1 diabetes patients had TCRB CDR3s that were moderately but significantly shorter.

This clone was picked up one time. Its specificity is not known. The germline V gene encodes CDR1 SEHNR and CDR2 FQNEAQ (reference sequence). The germline V and J ends were trimmed by 1 base and 1 base, with 10 bases remaining between them. The CDR3 spans 15 residues. TCRB transcripts that were expressed got sequenced, as all of the isolated RNA had been reverse transcribed. TCRdb keeps only in-frame clones here, not all; method: immunoSEQ multiplex PCR. Here the sample spans 150,000 to 200,000 clones, around 63% being singletons. The TCR was taken from a man aged 25 to 40 with type 1 diabetes. The V and J genes are TRBV7-9 and TRBJ1-1, with D tentatively TRBD1 (6 bases). Sequenced sample: naive CD4+ T cells from blood. This CDR3 is CASSLVGQPNTEAFF. The CDR3 nucleotides read TGTGCCAGCAGCTTAGTCGGACAGCCGAACACTGAAGCTTTCTTT.